This T cell receptor beta chain was identified during a study of cytomegalovirus exposure and HLA in healthy donors. Broader study findings: Later work found that TCR association rates differed between HLA loci; DRB1 had the most and HLA-C the fewest. A later analysis reportedly identified an Asian-associated ancestry cluster as carrying fewer N-insertions than the approximately 620-donor mean. The later analysis indicated that the majority of CMV-associated TCR beta chains appeared HLA-restricted.

This clone was picked up one time. Its target is not known. The PCR was carried out with 60 Vbeta primers and 13 Jbeta primers. Sequencing used immunoSEQ multiplex PCR; TCRdb keeps in-frame clones, though not all of them. The table includes some 120,000 clones, around 75% detected once. Those who donated were healthy bone marrow donors. From germline, CDR1 is SGDLS and CDR2 YYNGEE. This CDR3 region has 14 residues. Trimming removed 3 bases from V and 5 bases from J, with 14 bases in between. The clonotype was recovered from a man aged 30-40 years in good health and CMV-seronegative. This chain uses TRBV9 with TRBJ2-5; a weak D match, TRBD1 (5 bases). Sequenced sample: PBMCs. In DNA, the CDR3 is TGTGCCAGCAGCGACAAAGGGGTATCGGAGACCCAGTACTTC. It yields the protein CASSDKGVSETQYF. Combining the CDR3 with reference TRBV9 and TRBJ2-5 gives the whole variable domain DSGVTQTPKHLITATGQRVTLRCSPRSGDLSVYWYQQSLDQGLQFLIQYYNGEERAKGNILERFSAQQFPDLHSELNLSSLELGDSALYFCASSDKGVSETQYFGPGTRLLVL.